The 25 T cell receptor beta chains below all came from one sample that was sequenced in a study of T cell responses to AZD1222 COVID-19 vaccine. Assay: immunoSEQ multiplex PCR; the TCRdb copy retains only in-frame clones and omits some. The sample consists of 120,000 or so clones, 80% to 90% of them appearing once. This sample comprised peripheral blood, obtained on day 0 of AZD1222 vaccination. The receptors originated from an adult in good health.

The chain is built from TRBV18 and TRBJ1-2; D not resolved. CDR3 length: 16 residues. The germline CDR1 and CDR2 sequences are KGHSH and LQKENI. V was clipped by 3 bases and J by 8 bases, with 22 bases between them. The CDR3: CASSPNYKVAGEGYTF. CDR3 DNA: TGTGCCAGCTCACCGAACTACAAAGTGGCTGGGGAGGGCTACACCTTC.

The chain couples TRBV4-3 to TRBJ2-1; a possible D gene is TRBD1 (6 bases). V was clipped by 1 base and J by 6 bases, with 10 bases between them. CDR3 length: 14 amino acids. Germline loops: CDR1 LGHNA, CDR2 YSLEER. CDR3 sequence: CASSQASRGNEQFF. The CDR3 region has the DNA TGCGCCAGCAGCCAAGCTAGCAGGGGCAATGAGCAGTTCTTC.

This sequence joins TRBV4-2 and TRBJ2-3; no definite D call. CDR1 and CDR2 from the germline V gene are LGHNA and YNFKEQ. The V end lost 1 base, the J end lost 4 bases, and 9 bases lay between the germline ends. This CDR3 region has 14 residues. The CDR3 nucleotides are TGTGCCAGCAGCCAAGTTGATAGACCAGATACGCAGTATTTT. This sequence encodes CASSQVDRPDTQYF.

The chain uses TRBV11-2 and TRBJ2-1, with 8 bases matching TRBD2. The germline CDR1 and CDR2 sequences are SGHAT and FQNNGV. The CDR3 is 13 amino acids. J lost 10 bases, V lost 8 bases, and 10 bases had no gene match. The chain's CDR3 is CASCGGRTTEQFF. The DNA for the CDR3 is TGTGCCAGCTGCGGCGGGAGGACCACCGAGCAGTTCTTC.

V is TRBV3-1 (or the pseudogene TRBV3-2) and J is TRBJ2-1; TRBD2 aligns across 12 bases. V was pared by 4 bases and J by 0 bases, with 13 bases of the junction left unmatched. The V gene's germline CDR1 is LGHDT and CDR2 YNNKEL (reference sequence). CDR3 length: 20 residues. The CDR3 protein is CASSRLAGERGVSSYNEQFF. CDR3 nucleotide sequence: TGTGCCAGCAGCCGACTAGCGGGAGAGAGGGGAGTCTCCTCCTACAATGAGCAGTTCTTC.

The chain carries TRBV13 and TRBJ2-7; D call uncertain. V was shortened by 0 bases and J by 0 bases, with 12 bases between the two germline ends. Per germline, CDR1 PRHDT and CDR2 FYEKMQ (reference sequence). This CDR3 is 16 amino acids long. The CDR3, as DNA: TGTGCCAGCAGCTTAGGCGGTCGGGCAGTCTCCTACGAGCAGTACTTC. It translates to CASSLGGRAVSYEQYF.

The chain has TRBV7-2 and TRBJ1-2; D is unclear. The V end lost 6 bases, the J end lost 0 bases, and 14 bases lay between the germline ends. This CDR3 region has 15 residues. From germline, CDR1 is SGHTA and CDR2 FQGNSA. The CDR3 DNA reads as TGTGCCAGCAGTCCGGGAGGGTTAGCTAACTATGGCTACACCTTC. Translated: CASSPGGLANYGYTF.

This sequence joins TRBV6-1 and TRBJ1-1; D not certain. CDR1 MNHNS and CDR2 SASEGT come from the germline V gene. The CDR3 loop spans 14 amino acids. V lost 2 bases, J lost 1 base, and 8 bases lay in between. CDR3 DNA sequence: TGTGCCAGCAGTGAAAGTCTGGGGAACACTGAAGCTTTCTTT. Translation gives CASSESLGNTEAFF.

This rearrangement joins TRBV27 to TRBJ1-2; TRBD1 matches at 9 bases. After removal of 4 bases from V and 3 bases from J, the junction contained 6 bases not matched to a gene. The CDR3 loop spans 15 amino acids. Germline CDR1 reads MNHEY; CDR2 reads SMNVEV (reference sequence). This CDR3 reads CASSSGQGRDYGYTF. In DNA form, the CDR3 reads TGTGCCAGCAGTTCGGGACAGGGAAGGGACTATGGCTACACCTTC.

V is TRBV14 and J is TRBJ1-2; 7 nucleotides align to TRBD1. J gave up 4 bases and V 4 bases, and 12 bases lay outside the gene matches. CDR3 length: 16 amino acids. Germline lookup yields CDR1 SGHDN and CDR2 FVKESK. CDR3 bases: TGTGCCAGCAGCCCCCGACAGGGTTGGGTTGGCTATGGCTACACCTTC. It yields the protein CASSPRQGWVGYGYTF.

J is TRBJ2-2 and V is TRBV11-2; D is unclear. The length of the CDR3 is 13 residues. Trimming took 0 bases from V and 7 from J, leaving 6 bases between them. From germline, CDR1 is SGHAT and CDR2 FQNNGV. CDR3 coding DNA: TGTGCCAGCAGCTTAGATTTAATCGGGGAGCTGTTTTTT. Its protein product is CASSLDLIGELFF.

The chain is built from TRBV18 and TRBJ2-2, with D possibly matching TRBD2 (6 bases). Trimming removed 1 base at V and 6 bases at J, with 9 bases between. Germline-derived CDR1 and CDR2 are KGHSH and LQKENI. CDR3 length: 14 amino acids. The CDR3 is CASSPLAVSGELFF. As DNA, the CDR3 is TGTGCCAGCTCACCACTAGCGGTCTCCGGGGAGCTGTTTTTT.

The chain employs TRBV23-1 and TRBJ2-3, with D uncertain. TRBV23-1 is designated an ORF whose function remains uncertain. The CDR3 has 18 residues. V was shortened by 1 base and J by 4 bases, with 21 bases between the two germline ends. The CDR3 DNA is TGCGCCAGCAGTCAATTTGGCCGACCGCCCTGGATCCCAGATACGCAGTATTTT. Protein: CASSQFGRPPWIPDTQYF.

This chain connects TRBV2 to TRBJ1-4, with D maybe TRBD1 (5 bases). Trimming cost V 1 base and J 6 bases, with 9 bases left between them. Germline-derived CDR1 and CDR2 are SNHLY and FYNNEI. The CDR3 is 14 residues long. CDR3 sequence (DNA): TGTGCCAGCAGTGAAGACCGAGGGGATGAAAAACTGTTTTTT. Protein product: CASSEDRGDEKLFF.

CDR3: CASSLWGTPNTGELFF. As DNA, the CDR3 is TGTGCCAGCAGTTTATGGGGGACTCCGAACACCGGGGAGCTGTTTTTT. This rearrangement joins TRBV27 to TRBJ2-2, with D maybe TRBD2 (6 bases). CDR1 MNHEY and CDR2 SMNVEV come from the germline V gene (reference sequence). Between the trimmed V and J ends, which lost 1 base and 0 bases, there was a span of 9 bases. This CDR3 comprises 16 residues.

This rearrangement joins TRBV28 to TRBJ1-5; 10 bases agree with TRBD1. Per germline, CDR1 MDHEN and CDR2 SYDVKM. V lost 5 bases and J lost 2; bases outside the gene matches: 6. The CDR3 has 16 amino acids. The CDR3 is CASSTWTGGGNQPQHF. The DNA of the CDR3 is TGTGCCAGCAGTACCTGGACAGGGGGGGGCAATCAGCCCCAGCATTTT.

The genes are TRBV7-3 and TRBJ2-3, with 7 bases aligning to TRBD2. This CDR3 is 11 amino acids long. Germline V lookup: CDR1 SGHTA, CDR2 FQGTGA. The V segment lost 8 bases and the J segment 9 bases; nucleotides outside the gene matches: 5. The CDR3 sequence: CASGEGQTQYF. In DNA, the CDR3 is TGTGCCAGCGGGGAGGGTCAAACGCAGTATTTT.

V and J are TRBV7-2 and TRBJ1-1; D might be TRBD1 (5 bases). Germline V gene sequence: CDR1 SGHTA, CDR2 FQGNSA. The CDR3 length is 13 residues. Trimming removed 5 bases at V and 1 base at J, with 8 bases between. Written as DNA, the CDR3 is TGTGCCAGCAGCCGGGACTGGAACACTGAAGCTTTCTTT. Encoded protein: CASSRDWNTEAFF.

The V and J genes are TRBV27 and TRBJ1-1; a weak D match, TRBD1 (5 bases). The germline V gene has CDR1 MNHEY and CDR2 SMNVEV (reference sequence). The CDR3 has 14 residues. V was clipped by 4 bases and J by 11 bases, with 20 bases between them. Here the CDR3 DNA reads TGTGCCAGCAGTTCCGCTGGGACCGCCCCCCGGGCTTTCTTT. Protein: CASSSAGTAPRAFF.

The V gene is TRBV29-1, the J gene TRBJ1-1; 8 bases match TRBD1. After removal of 6 bases from V and 5 bases from J, the junction contained 8 bases not matched to a gene. The CDR3 is 13 residues long. Germline V gene sequence: CDR1 SQVTM, CDR2 ANQGSEA. CDR3 nucleotides: TGCAGCGTCCAACAGGGGGGAATGACTGAAGCTTTCTTT. This sequence encodes CSVQQGGMTEAFF.

The chain carries TRBV28 and TRBJ2-3, with TRBD1 matching over 8 bases. The CDR3 has 15 amino acids. In germline, CDR1 is MDHEN, CDR2 SYDVKM. With 6 bases clipped from V and 1 base from J, the junction kept 6 bases outside the gene matches. This CDR3 reads CASSRQGTRTDTQYF. The CDR3 DNA follows: TGTGCCAGCAGCCGACAGGGGACCCGCACAGATACGCAGTATTTT.

The J gene is TRBJ1-6, the V gene TRBV5-8; 7 bases agree with TRBD1. The ends lost 2 bases at V and 13 bases at J; junction bases unmatched: 6. This CDR3 region has 13 residues. The germline gives CDR1 SGHTS, CDR2 YDEGEE. CDR3: CASSLAQDRPLHF. CDR3 bases: TGTGCCAGCAGCTTAGCACAGGACAGGCCCCTCCACTTT.

This chain uses TRBV27 with TRBJ2-5, with a tentative D call TRBD1 (7 bases). Trimming shortened V by 5 bases and J by 4 bases, and 20 bases separated the two germline ends. The CDR3 runs 16 residues. Germline lookup yields CDR1 MNHEY and CDR2 SMNVEV (reference sequence). The chain's CDR3 is CASSPKTGRFPETQYF. The CDR3 bases are TGTGCCAGCAGTCCAAAGACAGGGAGGTTTCCAGAGACCCAGTACTTC.

V usage is TRBV6-2 or TRBV6-3 and J usage is TRBJ2-7; 8 nucleotides align to TRBD1. The CDR3 consists of 13 residues. The junction had 3 bases not matched to a gene; V was cut back by 2 bases and J by 6 bases. From germline, CDR1 is MNHEY and CDR2 SVGEGT. The chain's CDR3 is CASSYPTGGEQYF. DNA for the CDR3: TGTGCCAGCAGTTACCCCACAGGGGGCGAGCAGTACTTC.

In this sample, this clone turned up a few times. The J gene is TRBJ1-2, the V gene TRBV10-3; D remains ambiguous. CDR3 length: 14 residues. V was pared by 0 bases and J by 3 bases, with 8 bases between. Germline CDR1 is ENHRY and CDR2 is SYGVKD. The CDR3 region is CAISESTVYYGYTF. In nucleotides, the CDR3 is TGTGCCATCAGTGAGTCGACGGTATACTATGGCTACACCTTC.